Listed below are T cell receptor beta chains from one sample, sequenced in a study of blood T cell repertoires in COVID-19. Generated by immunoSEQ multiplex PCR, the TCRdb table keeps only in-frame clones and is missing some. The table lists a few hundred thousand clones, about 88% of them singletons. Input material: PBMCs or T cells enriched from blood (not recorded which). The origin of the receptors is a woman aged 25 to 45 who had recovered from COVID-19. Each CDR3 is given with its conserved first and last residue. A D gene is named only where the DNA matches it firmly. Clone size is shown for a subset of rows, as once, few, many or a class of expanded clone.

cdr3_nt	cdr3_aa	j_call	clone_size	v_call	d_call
TGTGCCAGCAGTCCCCGGGGAGGAACCCTAATAAATCAGCCCCAGCATTTT	CASSPRGGTLINQPQHF	TRBJ1-5	-	TRBV27	-
TGTGCCAGCAGTCTACGCCTCAATCAGCCCCAGCATTTT	CASSLRLNQPQHF	TRBJ1-5	-	TRBV12-3/TRBV12-4	-
TGCAGCGTTGGAGGTCTACCCAACAATGAGCAGTTCTTC	CSVGGLPNNEQFF	TRBJ2-1	-	TRBV29-1	-
TGTGCCAGCAGCCAAGAGCCGGAGGCAGCTTTCTTT	CASSQEPEAAFF	TRBJ1-1	once	TRBV3-1/TRBV3-2	-
TGTGCCAGCTCACCAGGGCGCACTGAAGCTTTCTTT	CASSPGRTEAFF	TRBJ1-1	-	TRBV18	-
TGTGCCAGCGATAGAGACAGGGGGGGAGTGGGCGGCTACACCTTC	CASDRDRGGVGGYTF	TRBJ1-2	-	TRBV6-5	TRBD1
TGCGCCAGCGAAAGAGGTCTAGCGGGGGCCTATGAGCAGTTCTTC	CASERGLAGAYEQFF	TRBJ2-1	-	TRBV10-1	TRBD2
TGTGCCAGCACCCTGGGTGGACAGGGTGCCCCTGAAGCTTTCTTT	CASTLGGQGAPEAFF	TRBJ1-1	-	TRBV6-5	TRBD1
TGTGCCTGGAGTAAGGGGCAGGGGGAAGATACGCAGTATTTT	CAWSKGQGEDTQYF	TRBJ2-3	-	TRBV30	TRBD1
TGCGCCAGCAGCTTGATCCGGGAAAGTGGCTATGGCTACACCTTC	CASSLIRESGYGYTF	TRBJ1-2	-	TRBV5-1	-
TGTGCCAGCAGTCGATACAGGGCATCTGAAGCTTTCTTT	CASSRYRASEAFF	TRBJ1-1	-	TRBV28	-
TGCGCCAGCAGCTGGGGACAGGGTAGCGGGAGCGATGGCTACACCTTC	CASSWGQGSGSDGYTF	TRBJ1-2	-	TRBV5-1	TRBD1
TGTGCCAGCAGCGCCGGGACTAGCGGGAGGGATACGCAGTATTTT	CASSAGTSGRDTQYF	TRBJ2-3	-	TRBV9	TRBD2
TGCGCCAGCAGCCAAGTTCTCACCCGACTACCTGAAGCTTTCTTT	CASSQVLTRLPEAFF	TRBJ1-1	-	TRBV4-1	-
TGTGCCAGCAGTCGTCGGGACTCTGAAGCTTTCTTT	CASSRRDSEAFF	TRBJ1-1	-	TRBV27	-
TGTGCCAGCAGCGCGCGTCGGGAGAATGGCTACACCTTC	CASSARRENGYTF	TRBJ1-2	-	TRBV7-8	-
TGTGCCAGCGCGAGACAGGACATCAACACCGGGGAGCTGTTTTTT	CASARQDINTGELFF	TRBJ2-2	-	TRBV6-5	-
TGTGCCAGCAGTTACCTTCCGGGACAGAGGAACACTGAAGCTTTCTTT	CASSYLPGQRNTEAFF	TRBJ1-1	-	TRBV6-5	TRBD1
TGTGCCAGCAGGCCCCCACAGGGGAGCACAGATACGCAGTATTTT	CASRPPQGSTDTQYF	TRBJ2-3	-	TRBV6-5	TRBD1
TGTGCCAGCAGCCTGGGGGGGGCGAACACCGGGGAGCTGTTTTTT	CASSLGGANTGELFF	TRBJ2-2	-	TRBV11-3	TRBD2
TGTGCCAGCAGCTTAGGAACAGGAAATACGCAGTATTTT	CASSLGTGNTQYF	TRBJ2-3	-	TRBV11-2	-
TGTGCCAGCAGCTTAGGACGGGATGAAGCTTTCTTT	CASSLGRDEAFF	TRBJ1-1	-	TRBV7-6	-
TGTGCCAGCAGCTTAGCCCACGGACAGGGGAGCTCCTACGAGCAGTACTTC	CASSLAHGQGSSYEQYF	TRBJ2-7	-	TRBV7-2	TRBD1
TGCGCCAGCACTCCGATGGCGGGCTGGAACACTGAAGCTTTCTTT	CASTPMAGWNTEAFF	TRBJ1-1	-	TRBV10-1	-
TGTGCCACCGGACCCTTGGGCGGTGGAACGATCCGGGGGGAGACCCAGTACTTC	CATGPLGGGTIRGETQYF	TRBJ2-5	once	TRBV15	-
TGTGCCAGCAGGGCCGGGACTAGCGGATACAATGAGCAGTTCTTC	CASRAGTSGYNEQFF	TRBJ2-1	-	TRBV27	TRBD2
TGTGCCTGGAACCCCGGACTAGCGGGGGGGCCGAGCACAGATACGCAGTATTTT	CAWNPGLAGGPSTDTQYF	TRBJ2-3	few	TRBV30	TRBD2
TGTGCCAGCAGCCCGCGGGACAGGGTGTACAATGAGCAGTTCTTC	CASSPRDRVYNEQFF	TRBJ2-1	-	TRBV7-2	TRBD1
TGTGCCAGCAGTAAGGGTCAGGGCACTGAAGCTTTCTTT	CASSKGQGTEAFF	TRBJ1-1	-	TRBV6-5	-
TGTGCCAGCAGCAGTCTTCGGAGCAATCAGCCCCAGCATTTT	CASSSLRSNQPQHF	TRBJ1-5	-	TRBV5-6	-
TGTGCCAGTAGTATAGGGGCAGGGGCGAACACTGAAGCTTTCTTT	CASSIGAGANTEAFF	TRBJ1-1	-	TRBV19	-
TGTGCCAGCCGGGGGCAGGGGGTTGTAGATCAGCCCCAGCATTTT	CASRGQGVVDQPQHF	TRBJ1-5	once	TRBV7-8	TRBD1
TGTGCCAGCAGCTTAGCGGCCCTCGGGTTCAACATTCAGTACTTC	CASSLAALGFNIQYF	TRBJ2-4	-	TRBV5-6	-
TGTGCCAGCACTCAGACAGGGGGAACGAACACCGGGGAGCTGTTTTTT	CASTQTGGTNTGELFF	TRBJ2-2	-	TRBV27	TRBD1
TGTGCCAGCATGAGCGGGAGGGCAGGTGAGCAGTTCTTC	CASMSGRAGEQFF	TRBJ2-1	-	TRBV27	TRBD2
TGTGCCAGCCAAGGACAGGCTCGAAGGCAGTACGAGCAGTACTTC	CASQGQARRQYEQYF	TRBJ2-7	-	TRBV6-6	TRBD1
TGTGCCACCAGTGAGGGGCGTTACCATGAGCAGTTCTTC	CATSEGRYHEQFF	TRBJ2-1	-	TRBV24-1	-
TGTGCCAGCAAAACGGGGACTAGCAACGAGCAGTACTTC	CASKTGTSNEQYF	TRBJ2-7	-	TRBV6-5	TRBD2
TGTGCCAGCAGCCTGACAGGGCCAATCGCCACTAATGAAAAACTGTTTTTT	CASSLTGPIATNEKLFF	TRBJ1-4	once	TRBV7-2	TRBD1
TGTGCCAGCAGCGCGTCCCGGGACTACTACGAGCAGTACTTC	CASSASRDYYEQYF	TRBJ2-7	once	TRBV7-9	TRBD2
TGTGCCAGCAGTTTATTGTACAGGGGGACGGCGGGGTCCTACGAGCAGTACTTC	CASSLLYRGTAGSYEQYF	TRBJ2-7	-	TRBV27	TRBD1